The 15 T cell receptor beta chains below come from one sample, sequenced in a study of T cells in Graves' hyperthyroidism and ophthalmopathy. RNA transcripts gave rise to amplified TCR beta CDR3 regions. A first-round RT-PCR of the TCR CDR3 used the HTBI primer set. MiXCR, applied by TCRdb to the multiplex PCR reads, yields one record per CDR3 protein. The profile covers approximately 330,000 distinct CDR3 sequences, with 20% to 25% appearing a single time and 50% taken by the ten largest. Sequenced: blood. These receptors all stem from a woman aged 50 to 65 with Graves' hyperthyroidism.

This clonotype was counted ten times or more. V gene TRBV20-1 combines with J gene TRBJ2-7; 9 bases line up with TRBD2. The germline V gene has CDR1 DFQATT and CDR2 SNEGSKA (reference sequence). The V and J ends lost 0 bases and 5 bases, in that order; junction bases with no gene match: 17. This CDR3 has 18 amino acids. CDR3 loop: CSARDPLAGVKSSDEQYF. The CDR3 DNA follows: TGCAGTGCTAGAGATCCCTTAGCGGGAGTGAAGTCTTCGGACGAGCAGTACTTC.

As concerns this clonotype: The junction departs from the called germline gene at one end, perhaps through a read error. The V gene is TRBV6-2 or TRBV6-3, the J gene TRBJ1-2; D is perhaps TRBD1 (5 bases). The germline CDR1 and CDR2 sequences are MNHEY and SVGEGT. The CDR3 totals 16 residues. The CDR3 DNA reads as TGTGCCAGCAGTCTGGGAACAGGCCGGGCCAACTATAGCTACACCTTC. As protein: CASSLGTGRANYSYTF.

The chain recombines TRBV10-3 with TRBJ1-2; tentatively, D is TRBD1 (5 bases). Germline CDR1 is ENHRY and CDR2 is SYGVKD. CDR3 size: 12 residues. V was shortened by 3 bases and J by 8 bases, with 10 bases between the two germline ends. The CDR3 coding sequence is TGTGCCATCAGTGATCGGGGGACCGGCTACACCTTC. It codes for CAISDRGTGYTF.

The sample holds a few counts of this clonotype. The V gene is TRBV29-1, the J gene TRBJ1-3; no clear D. The CDR3 has 14 amino acids. The ends were cut back, 3 bases at V and 0 bases at J, with 9 bases in the middle. Per the germline V gene, CDR1 is SQVTM and CDR2 is ANQGSEA. This CDR3 is CSVDKVASGNTIYF. The CDR3 nucleotides are TGCAGCGTTGACAAGGTAGCCTCTGGAAACACCATATATTTT. The whole variable domain, filled in from reference TRBV29-1 and TRBJ1-3, reads SAVISQKPSRDICQRGTSLTIQCQVDSQVTMMFWYRQQPGQSLTLIATANQGSEATYESGFVIDKFPISRPNLTFSTLTVSNMSPEDSSIYLCSVDKVASGNTIYFGEGSWLTVV.

In this sample, this clonotype turned up many times. This chain uses TRBV3-1 with TRBJ2-3, with TRBD1 as a possible D gene (6 bases). Trimming cost V 4 bases and J 1 base, with 9 bases left between them. Germline V gene data show CDR1 as LGHDT and CDR2 as YNNKEL (reference sequence). The length of the CDR3 is 14 residues. The CDR3 spells CASSRRQGTDTQYF. The CDR3 DNA follows: TGTGCCAGCAGCCGTCGACAGGGCACAGATACGCAGTATTTT.

In its sample, this clonotype was seen a few times. The chain uses TRBV6-4 and TRBJ2-2, with D uncertain. CDR1 and CDR2 from the germline V gene are MRHNA and SNTAGT. This CDR3 contains 14 residues. The germline V and J ends were trimmed by 0 bases and 3 bases, with 5 bases remaining between them. The CDR3 region is CASSDSSHTGELFF. CDR3 nucleotide sequence: TGTGCCAGCAGTGACTCGAGTCACACCGGGGAGCTGTTTTTT.

This clonotype was counted only a few times. This rearrangement joins TRBV7-2 to TRBJ2-1; no reliable D call. The V gene lost 7 bases and the J gene lost 4 bases, with 14 bases spanning the gap. Per the germline V gene, CDR1 is SGHTA and CDR2 is FQGNSA. The CDR3 sequence is 14 residues long. CDR3 sequence reads: CASTLVQPYNEQFF. In DNA, the CDR3 is TGTGCCAGCACCCTCGTGCAGCCATACAATGAGCAGTTCTTC.

This clonotype was detected ten times or more. This chain links TRBV10-3 with TRBJ2-1; the match to TRBD2 covers 13 bases. Per the germline V gene, CDR1 is ENHRY and CDR2 is SYGVKD. V was clipped by 11 bases and J by 7 bases; unmatched bases: 5. The CDR3 extends over 13 amino acids. The CDR3 spells CASTSGGPNEQFF. CDR3 DNA sequence: TGTGCCTCGACTAGCGGGGGGCCGAATGAGCAGTTCTTC.

This clonotype showed up just a few times. The rearrangement uses TRBV11-3 and TRBJ2-4; tentative D call: TRBD2 (6 bases). Germline loops: CDR1 SGHNT, CDR2 YENEEA. This CDR3 comprises 15 residues. The germline V and J ends were trimmed by 3 bases and 4 bases, with 13 bases remaining between them. CDR3 bases: TGTGCCAGCAGCTTTGGCTGGAGGGGAAAAAACATTCAGTACTTC. This translates into CASSFGWRGKNIQYF.

This clonotype showed up many times. This chain links TRBV12-3 or TRBV12-4 with TRBJ1-4, with D perhaps matching TRBD1 (5 bases). V lost 3 bases and J lost 8, with 10 bases in between. There are 13 residues in the CDR3. The CDR3 DNA reads as TGTGCCAGCAGTTTGGGGCAGGCAGAAAAACTGTTTTTT. Protein sequence: CASSLGQAEKLFF.

On this clonotype: One base away lies a much larger clone, so this may be a sequencing read error. The chain joins TRBV10-3 to TRBJ1-5; D is uncertain. The length of the CDR3 is 15 residues. Per the germline V gene, CDR1 is ENHRY and CDR2 is SYGVKD. This chain's CDR3 is CATSEGTVKNQPQHF. CDR3 DNA: TGTGCCACCAGTGAGGGCACGGTGAAGAATCAGCCCCAGCATTTT.

This clonotype was found many times. The chain uses TRBV20-1 and TRBJ2-7; possible D gene TRBD1, 6 bases. Trimming removed 6 bases from V and 1 base from J, with 13 bases in between. The germline CDR1 and CDR2 sequences are DFQATT and SNEGSKA (reference sequence). The CDR3 loop spans 13 amino acids. Here the CDR3 DNA reads TGCAGTGCCTTGAGAGGACAGTCCTACGAGCAGTACTTC. This gives the protein CSALRGQSYEQYF.

The CDR3 here is CASSIGGIGTDTQYF. CDR3 DNA sequence: TGTGCCAGTAGTATAGGGGGGATCGGCACAGATACGCAGTATTTT. This chain uses TRBV19 with TRBJ2-3; D could derive from TRBD1 or TRBD2 (5 bases each). The V and J ends lost 1 base and 1 base respectively, with 9 bases between them. This CDR3 is built from 15 residues. CDR1 is LNHDA and CDR2 is SQIVND in the germline V gene (reference sequence). Full variable domain (rest looked up from reference TRBV19 and TRBJ2-3): DGGITQSPKYLFRKEGQNVTLSCEQNLNHDAMYWYRQDPGQGLRLIYYSQIVNDFQKGDIAEGYSVSREKKESFPLTVTSAQKNPTAFYLCASSIGGIGTDTQYFGPGTRLTVL.

This chain uses TRBV24-1 with TRBJ2-3, with D tentatively TRBD1 (5 bases). CDR1 is KGHDR, CDR2 SFDVKD, per germline. The V gene lost 0 bases and the J gene lost 1 base, with 13 bases spanning the gap. The CDR3 extends over 17 amino acids. CDR3 nucleotide sequence: TGTGCCACCAGTGATTTGGCGGCAGGGATCGGCACAGATACGCAGTATTTT. Translating it yields CATSDLAAGIGTDTQYF.

The chain joins TRBV5-1 to TRBJ1-1; the match to TRBD1 covers 10 bases. Germline CDR1 reads SGHRS; CDR2 reads YFSETQ. The CDR3 length is 12 residues. The V and J ends lost 3 bases and 9 bases, in that order; junction bases with no gene match: 2. The CDR3 is CASSWGQGQAFF. The CDR3 DNA follows: TGCGCCAGCAGCTGGGGACAGGGGCAAGCTTTCTTT.